These 8 T cell receptor beta chains originate from one sample sequenced in a study of blood T cell repertoires in COVID-19. This table comes from immunoSEQ multiplex PCR, and its TCRdb copy is limited to in-frame clones, with some not included. The data show some 20,000 clones, about four fifths seen once. Sequenced: peripheral blood. The receptor set was obtained from a man aged 80 or over with acute or convalescent COVID-19.

The chain joins TRBV30 to TRBJ2-1, with 9 bases aligning to TRBD2. Germline-derived CDR1 and CDR2 are GTSNPN and SVGIG (reference sequence). This CDR3 contains 15 residues. Trimming took 0 bases from V and 7 from J; bases not matched to a gene: 7. The CDR3 loop is CAWSVSGRFENEQFF. The CDR3 region has the DNA TGTGCCTGGAGTGTGAGCGGGAGGTTTGAAAATGAGCAGTTCTTC.

This chain links TRBV7-2 with TRBJ1-2, with D perhaps TRBD1 (6 bases). This CDR3 is 16 amino acids long. Germline V gives CDR1 SGHTA, CDR2 FQGNSA. V was trimmed by 5 bases and J by 4 bases, leaving 20 bases between them. Written as DNA, the CDR3 is TGTGCCAGCAGCCTGACGGGACACTCGACTGCCTATGGCTACACCTTC. This gives the protein CASSLTGHSTAYGYTF.

The chain joins TRBV7-2 to TRBJ1-1, with D maybe TRBD1 (5 bases). Trimming took 5 bases from V and 1 from J, leaving 20 bases between them. The CDR3 sequence is 17 residues long. Germline V gene sequence: CDR1 SGHTA, CDR2 FQGNSA. The CDR3 region is CASSPGGPGSANTEAFF. The CDR3 DNA is TGTGCCAGCAGCCCCGGGGGTCCAGGCTCGGCGAACACTGAAGCTTTCTTT.

In this sample, this clone turned up once. The rearrangement links TRBV5-1 to TRBJ2-3; 10 nucleotides align to TRBD2. The V gene end was trimmed by 6 bases and the J gene end by 4 bases; junction bases not matched to a gene: 11. From germline, CDR1 is SGHRS and CDR2 YFSETQ. The CDR3 loop spans 16 amino acids. The CDR3 region has the DNA TGCGCCAGCACCCCCCCAGCGGGAGGGCGGCCAGATACGCAGTATTTT. Its translation is CASTPPAGGRPDTQYF.

This clone has more than one count but fewer than ten. DNA of the CDR3: TGTGCCAGCAGCGGCCCGGTCAGGGGTTTTGAAAAACTGTTTTTT. Amino acid sequence: CASSGPVRGFEKLFF. This chain connects TRBV9 to TRBJ1-4; weak D call: TRBD1 (6 bases). CDR3 length: 15 amino acids. Germline V gene lookup returns CDR1 SGDLS and CDR2 YYNGEE. Trimming took 3 bases from V and 7 from J, leaving 16 bases between them.

The chain joins TRBV21-1 to TRBJ2-7; the table names TRBD2, a call not compared with the DNA. TRBV21-1 constitutes a pseudogene. The CDR3 runs 16 residues. CDR3 bases: TGTGCCAGCAGCAAAGTAGACGGGAGGAGCTCCTACGAGCAGTACTTC. Its protein product is CASSKVDGRSSYEQYF.

The rearrangement uses TRBV3-1 (or the pseudogene TRBV3-2) and TRBJ2-2; TRBD2 might be the D (7 bases). V was clipped by 4 bases and J by 4 bases, with 19 bases between them. Per germline, CDR1 LGHDT and CDR2 YNNKEL (reference sequence). This CDR3 comprises 17 residues. CDR3 nucleotides: TGTGCCAGCAGCCTTAGCAGGGGAGGGTCTACCACCGGGGAGCTGTTTTTT. It translates to CASSLSRGGSTTGELFF.

CDR3: CASSFRFGLAGGGTYEQYV. For the CDR3, the DNA is TGTGCCAGCAGCTTTAGATTCGGACTAGCGGGAGGGGGCACCTACGAGCAGTACGTC. The chain uses TRBV7-8 and TRBJ2-7; 15 bases are a match to TRBD2. The CDR3 covers 19 residues. J gave up 2 bases and V 3 bases, and 11 bases lay outside the gene matches. CDR1 SGHVS and CDR2 FQNEAQ come from the germline V gene.